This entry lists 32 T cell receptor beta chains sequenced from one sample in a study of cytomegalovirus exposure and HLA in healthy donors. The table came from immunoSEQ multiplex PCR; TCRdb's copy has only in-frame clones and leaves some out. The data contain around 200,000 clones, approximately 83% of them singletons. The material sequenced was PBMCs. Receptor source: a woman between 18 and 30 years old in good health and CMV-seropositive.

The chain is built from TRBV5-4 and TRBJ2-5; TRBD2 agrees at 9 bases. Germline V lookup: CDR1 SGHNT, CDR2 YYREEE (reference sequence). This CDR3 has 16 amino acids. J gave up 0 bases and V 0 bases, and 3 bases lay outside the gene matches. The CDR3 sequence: CASSLGAGGHQETQYF. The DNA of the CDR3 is TGTGCCAGCAGCTTGGGAGCGGGGGGTCACCAAGAGACCCAGTACTTC.

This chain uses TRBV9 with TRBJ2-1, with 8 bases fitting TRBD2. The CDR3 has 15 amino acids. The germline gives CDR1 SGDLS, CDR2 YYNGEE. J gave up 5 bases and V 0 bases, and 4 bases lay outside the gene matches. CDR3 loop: CASSVEGLVNNEQFF. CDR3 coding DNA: TGTGCCAGCAGCGTAGAGGGACTAGTTAACAATGAGCAGTTCTTC.

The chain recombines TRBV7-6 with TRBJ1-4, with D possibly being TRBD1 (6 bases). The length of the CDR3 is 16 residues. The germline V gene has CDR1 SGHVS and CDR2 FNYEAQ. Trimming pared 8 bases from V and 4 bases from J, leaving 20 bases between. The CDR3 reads CASGQSGQNFNEKLFF. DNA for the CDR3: TGTGCCAGCGGCCAGTCCGGACAGAACTTTAATGAAAAACTGTTTTTT.

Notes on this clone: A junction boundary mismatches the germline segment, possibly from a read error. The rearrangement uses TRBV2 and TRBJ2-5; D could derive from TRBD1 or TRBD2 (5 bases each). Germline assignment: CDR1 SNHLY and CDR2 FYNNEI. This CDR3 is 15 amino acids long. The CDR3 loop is CASREGTVREETQYF. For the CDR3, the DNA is TGTGCCAGCAGAGAAGGGACCGTCAGGGAAGAGACCCAGTACTTC.

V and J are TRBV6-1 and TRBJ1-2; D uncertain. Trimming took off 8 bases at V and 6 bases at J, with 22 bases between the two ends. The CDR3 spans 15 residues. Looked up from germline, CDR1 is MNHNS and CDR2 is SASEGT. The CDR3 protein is CASADPPGGIDGYTF. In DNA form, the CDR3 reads TGTGCCAGCGCGGATCCTCCGGGAGGCATTGATGGCTACACCTTC.

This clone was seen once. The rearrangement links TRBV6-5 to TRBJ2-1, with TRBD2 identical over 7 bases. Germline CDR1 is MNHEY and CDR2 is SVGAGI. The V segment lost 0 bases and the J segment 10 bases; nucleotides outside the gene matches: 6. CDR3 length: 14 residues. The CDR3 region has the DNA TGTGCCAGCAGTTACTCGGGGGAGGGGCCAGAGCAGTTCTTC. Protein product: CASSYSGEGPEQFF.

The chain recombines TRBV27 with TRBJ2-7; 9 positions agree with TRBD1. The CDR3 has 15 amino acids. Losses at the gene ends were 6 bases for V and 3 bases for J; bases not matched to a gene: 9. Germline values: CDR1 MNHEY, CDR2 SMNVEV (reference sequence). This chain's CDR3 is CASSFGDRVRYEQYF. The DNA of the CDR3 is TGTGCCAGCAGCTTCGGGGACAGGGTGCGCTACGAGCAGTACTTC.

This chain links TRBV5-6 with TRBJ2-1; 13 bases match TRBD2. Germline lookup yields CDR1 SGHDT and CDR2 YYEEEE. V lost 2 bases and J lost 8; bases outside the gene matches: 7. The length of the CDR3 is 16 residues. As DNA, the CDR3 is TGTGCCAGCAGCTTTGTACTAGCGGGGGGGCGAGATGAGCAGTTCTTC. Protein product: CASSFVLAGGRDEQFF.

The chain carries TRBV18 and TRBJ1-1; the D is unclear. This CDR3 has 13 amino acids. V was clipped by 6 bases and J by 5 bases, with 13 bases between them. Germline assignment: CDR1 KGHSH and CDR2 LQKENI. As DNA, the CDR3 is TGTGCCAGCTCGGGTAAGGGAGAAACTGAAGCTTTCTTT. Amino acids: CASSGKGETEAFF.

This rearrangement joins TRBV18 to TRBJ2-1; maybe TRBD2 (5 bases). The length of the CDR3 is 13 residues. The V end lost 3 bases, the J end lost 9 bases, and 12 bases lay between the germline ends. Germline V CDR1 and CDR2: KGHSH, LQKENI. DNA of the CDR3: TGTGCCAGCTCACCCACACTAGATGCTGAGCAGTTCTTC. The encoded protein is CASSPTLDAEQFF.

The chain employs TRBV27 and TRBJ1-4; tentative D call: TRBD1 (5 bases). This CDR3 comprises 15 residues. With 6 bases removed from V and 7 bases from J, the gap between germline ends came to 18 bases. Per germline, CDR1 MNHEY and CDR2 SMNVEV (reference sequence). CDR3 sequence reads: CASSATSGTFEKLFF. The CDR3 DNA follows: TGTGCCAGCAGCGCCACATCCGGGACTTTTGAAAAACTGTTTTTT.

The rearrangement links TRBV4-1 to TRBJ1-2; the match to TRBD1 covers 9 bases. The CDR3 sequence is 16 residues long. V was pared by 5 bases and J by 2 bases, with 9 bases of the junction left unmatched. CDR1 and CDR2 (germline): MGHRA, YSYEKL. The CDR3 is CASSARTGTGNYGYTF. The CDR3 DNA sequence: TGCGCCAGCAGCGCCCGTACCGGGACAGGGAACTATGGCTACACCTTC.

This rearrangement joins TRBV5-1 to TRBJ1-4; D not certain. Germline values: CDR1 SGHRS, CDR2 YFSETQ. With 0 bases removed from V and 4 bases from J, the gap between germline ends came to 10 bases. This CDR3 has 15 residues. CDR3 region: CASSLERLNNEKLFF. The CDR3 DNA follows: TGCGCCAGCAGCTTGGAGCGCCTTAATAATGAAAAACTGTTTTTT.

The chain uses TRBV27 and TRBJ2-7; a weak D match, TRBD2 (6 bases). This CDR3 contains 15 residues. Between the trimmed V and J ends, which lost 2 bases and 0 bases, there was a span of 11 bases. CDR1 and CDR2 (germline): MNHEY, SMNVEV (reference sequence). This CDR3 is CASSLTGVSSYEQYF. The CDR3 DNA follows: TGTGCCAGCAGTTTAACGGGGGTAAGCTCCTACGAGCAGTACTTC.

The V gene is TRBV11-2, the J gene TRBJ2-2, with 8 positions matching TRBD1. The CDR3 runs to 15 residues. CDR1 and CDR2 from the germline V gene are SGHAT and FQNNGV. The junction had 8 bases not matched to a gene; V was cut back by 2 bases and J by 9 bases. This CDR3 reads CASSLFSGGGRELFF. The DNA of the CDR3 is TGTGCCAGCAGCTTATTCTCAGGGGGCGGCAGGGAGCTGTTTTTT.

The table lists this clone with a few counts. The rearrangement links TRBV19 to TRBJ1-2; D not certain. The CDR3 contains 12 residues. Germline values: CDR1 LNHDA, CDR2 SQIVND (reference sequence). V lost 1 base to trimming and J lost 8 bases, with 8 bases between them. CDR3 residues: CASSIAENGYTF. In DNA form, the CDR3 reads TGTGCCAGTAGTATAGCTGAGAACGGCTACACCTTC.

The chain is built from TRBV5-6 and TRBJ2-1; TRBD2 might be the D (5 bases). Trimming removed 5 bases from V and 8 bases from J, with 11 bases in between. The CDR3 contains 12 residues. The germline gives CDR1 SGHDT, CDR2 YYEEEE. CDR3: CASSTGVYEQFF. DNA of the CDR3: TGTGCCAGCAGTACCGGGGTTTATGAGCAGTTCTTC.

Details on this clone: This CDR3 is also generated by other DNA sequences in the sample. This chain's CDR3 is CASSVAGGQETQYF. CDR3 coding DNA: TGTGCCAGCAGCGTAGCCGGGGGGCAAGAGACCCAGTACTTC. The rearrangement uses TRBV9 and TRBJ2-5; 7 bases line up with TRBD2. The germline V gene encodes CDR1 SGDLS and CDR2 YYNGEE. The CDR3 spans 14 residues. The J segment lost 2 bases and the V segment lost 0 bases, leaving 1 base of the junction unmatched.

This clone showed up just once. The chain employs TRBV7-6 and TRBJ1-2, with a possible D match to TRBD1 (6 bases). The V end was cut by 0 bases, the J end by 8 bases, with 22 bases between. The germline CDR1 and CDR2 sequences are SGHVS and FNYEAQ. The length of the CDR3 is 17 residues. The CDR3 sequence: CASSLAPRGKIKGGYTF. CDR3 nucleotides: TGTGCCAGCAGCTTAGCCCCCAGGGGAAAGATTAAGGGGGGCTACACCTTC.

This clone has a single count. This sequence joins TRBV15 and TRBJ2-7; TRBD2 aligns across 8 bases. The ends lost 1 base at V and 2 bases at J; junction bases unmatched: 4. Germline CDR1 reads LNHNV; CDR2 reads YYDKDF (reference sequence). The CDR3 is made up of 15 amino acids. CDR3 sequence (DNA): TGTGCCACCAGCAGAGCGGGGGGGTTCCCCTACGAGCAGTACTTC. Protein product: CATSRAGGFPYEQYF.

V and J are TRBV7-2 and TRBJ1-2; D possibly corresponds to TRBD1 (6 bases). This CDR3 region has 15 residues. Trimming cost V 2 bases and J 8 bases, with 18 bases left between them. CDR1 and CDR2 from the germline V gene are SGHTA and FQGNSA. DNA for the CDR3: TGTGCCAGCAGCTTATCCGGGGGGCGGTCGGAGGGCTACACCTTC. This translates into CASSLSGGRSEGYTF.

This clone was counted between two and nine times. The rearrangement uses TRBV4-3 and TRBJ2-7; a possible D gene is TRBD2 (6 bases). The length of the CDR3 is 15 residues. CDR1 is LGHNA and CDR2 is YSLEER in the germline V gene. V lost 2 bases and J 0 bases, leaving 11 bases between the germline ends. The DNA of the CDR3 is TGCGCCAGCAGCCAACTCCTCGGGGGCTCCTACGAGCAGTACTTC. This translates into CASSQLLGGSYEQYF.

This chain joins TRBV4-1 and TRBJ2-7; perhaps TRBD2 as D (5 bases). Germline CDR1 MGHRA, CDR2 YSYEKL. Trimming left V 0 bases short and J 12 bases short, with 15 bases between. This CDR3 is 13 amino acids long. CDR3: CASSQDPREILYF. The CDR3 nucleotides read TGCGCCAGCAGCCAAGATCCCCGGGAAATTCTGTACTTC.

As DNA, the CDR3 is TGTGCCAGCAGTCCCGACAGGTATAGCAATCAGCCCCAGCATTTT. It translates to CASSPDRYSNQPQHF. The chain employs TRBV6-5 and TRBJ1-5, with a tentative D call TRBD1 (6 bases). V lost 5 bases, J lost 0 bases, and 11 bases lay in between. Germline CDR1 and CDR2: MNHEY and SVGAGI. The CDR3 length is 15 residues.

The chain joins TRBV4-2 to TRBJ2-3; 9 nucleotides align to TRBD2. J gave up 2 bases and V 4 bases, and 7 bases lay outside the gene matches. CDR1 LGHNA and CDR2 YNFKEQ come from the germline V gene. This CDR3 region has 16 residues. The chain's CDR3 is CASSLPSGTTTDTQYF. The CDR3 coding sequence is TGTGCCAGCAGCCTACCTAGCGGGACAACCACAGATACGCAGTATTTT.

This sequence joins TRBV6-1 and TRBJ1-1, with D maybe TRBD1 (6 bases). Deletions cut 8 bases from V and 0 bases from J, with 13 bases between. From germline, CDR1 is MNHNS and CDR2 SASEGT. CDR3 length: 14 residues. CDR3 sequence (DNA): TGTGCCAGCCCAGGGAAGGGGGTGAACACTGAAGCTTTCTTT. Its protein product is CASPGKGVNTEAFF.

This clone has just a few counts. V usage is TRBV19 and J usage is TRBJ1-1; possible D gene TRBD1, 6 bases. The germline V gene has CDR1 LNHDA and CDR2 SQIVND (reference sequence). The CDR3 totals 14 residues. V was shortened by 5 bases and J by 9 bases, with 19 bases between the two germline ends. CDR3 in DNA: TGTGCCAGTAGTTCCTCCGGACAGTCTCTTCAAGCTTTCTTT. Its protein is CASSSSGQSLQAFF.

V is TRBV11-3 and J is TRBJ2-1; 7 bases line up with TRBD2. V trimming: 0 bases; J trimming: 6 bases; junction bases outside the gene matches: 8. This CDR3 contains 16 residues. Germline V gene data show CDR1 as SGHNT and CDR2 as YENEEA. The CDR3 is CASSLDGRGSLNEQFF. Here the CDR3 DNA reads TGTGCCAGCAGCTTAGACGGGCGGGGGTCTCTCAATGAGCAGTTCTTC.

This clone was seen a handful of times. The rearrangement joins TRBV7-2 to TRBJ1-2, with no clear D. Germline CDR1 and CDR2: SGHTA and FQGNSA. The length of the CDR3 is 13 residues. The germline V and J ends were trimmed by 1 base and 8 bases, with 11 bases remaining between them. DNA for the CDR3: TGTGCCAGCAGCTTAGGAGGGCTTCAGGGCTACACCTTC. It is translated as CASSLGGLQGYTF.

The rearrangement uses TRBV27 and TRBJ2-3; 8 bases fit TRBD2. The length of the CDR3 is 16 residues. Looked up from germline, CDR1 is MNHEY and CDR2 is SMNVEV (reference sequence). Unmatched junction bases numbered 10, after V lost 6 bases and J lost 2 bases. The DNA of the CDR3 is TGTGCCAGCAGCCACACCGGGAGGGCGTACACAGATACGCAGTATTTT. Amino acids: CASSHTGRAYTDTQYF.

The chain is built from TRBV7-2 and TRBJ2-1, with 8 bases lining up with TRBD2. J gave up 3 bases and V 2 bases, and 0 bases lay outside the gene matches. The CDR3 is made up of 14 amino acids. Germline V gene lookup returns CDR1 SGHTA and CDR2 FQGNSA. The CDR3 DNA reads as TGTGCCAGCAGCTTAACTAGCGGCTACAATGAGCAGTTCTTC. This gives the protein CASSLTSGYNEQFF.

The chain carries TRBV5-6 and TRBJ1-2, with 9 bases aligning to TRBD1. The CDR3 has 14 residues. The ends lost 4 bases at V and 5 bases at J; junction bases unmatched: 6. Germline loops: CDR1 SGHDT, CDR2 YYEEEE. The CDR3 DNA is TGTGCCAGCAGCCAACGGGACAGGGTTTATGGCTACACCTTC. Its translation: CASSQRDRVYGYTF.